This record looks at one T cell receptor (beta chain) sequence and its context. Its antigen is currently unknown. The table came from immunoSEQ multiplex PCR; TCRdb's copy has only in-frame clones and leaves some out. The table records about 150,000 clones, 90% to 95% of them present only once. This entry is derived from a study of T cell responses to AZD1222 COVID-19 vaccine. Findings of the study overall: Clonal diversity was possibly underestimated, and the donors were mostly white British, with more females. Repertoires were collected only later (after the peak T cell response had occurred).

CDR1 is MNHEY, CDR2 SVGAGI, per germline. V lost 7 bases to trimming and J lost 8 bases; unmatched junction nucleotides: 7. The CDR3 covers 13 residues. The rearrangement links TRBV6-5 to TRBJ1-2; 10 nucleotides match TRBD1. This sequence was found in an adult in good health. Here the sequenced sample was peripheral blood, taken on day 0 of AZD1222 vaccination. The CDR3 protein is CASTKTGGRGYTF. CDR3 sequence (DNA): TGTGCCAGCACCAAGACAGGGGGCCGAGGCTACACCTTC.